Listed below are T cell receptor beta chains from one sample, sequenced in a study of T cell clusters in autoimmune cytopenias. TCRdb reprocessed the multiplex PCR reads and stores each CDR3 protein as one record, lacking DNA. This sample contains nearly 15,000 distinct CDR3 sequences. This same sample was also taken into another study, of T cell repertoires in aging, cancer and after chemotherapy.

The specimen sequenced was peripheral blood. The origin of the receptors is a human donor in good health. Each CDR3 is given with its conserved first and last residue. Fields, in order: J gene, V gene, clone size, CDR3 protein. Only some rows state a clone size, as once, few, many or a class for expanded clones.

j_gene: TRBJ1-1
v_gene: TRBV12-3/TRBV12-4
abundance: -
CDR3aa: CASSLGRILNTEAFF

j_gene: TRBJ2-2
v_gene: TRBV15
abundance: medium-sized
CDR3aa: CATSRDWGRELFF

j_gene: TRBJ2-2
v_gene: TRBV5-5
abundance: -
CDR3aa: CASSYRRGANTGELFF

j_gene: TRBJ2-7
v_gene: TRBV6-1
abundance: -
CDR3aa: CASSEREVGIYEQYF

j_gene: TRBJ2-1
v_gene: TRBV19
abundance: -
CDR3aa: CASSIYNGGHGANEQFF

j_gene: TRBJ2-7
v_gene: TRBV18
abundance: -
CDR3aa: CASSPQGNHEQYF

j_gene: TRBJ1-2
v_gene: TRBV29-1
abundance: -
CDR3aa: CSAAGGARDGYTF

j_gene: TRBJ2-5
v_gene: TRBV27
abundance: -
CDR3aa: CASRRGGRETQYF

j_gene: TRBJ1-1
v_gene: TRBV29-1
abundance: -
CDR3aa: CSVAIQGTIRMNTEAFF

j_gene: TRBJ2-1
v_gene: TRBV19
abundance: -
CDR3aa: CASSSRTRRYEQFF

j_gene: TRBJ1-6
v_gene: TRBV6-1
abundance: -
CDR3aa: CASRVAGTGGESPLHF

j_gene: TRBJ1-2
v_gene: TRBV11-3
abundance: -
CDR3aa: CASSLGDRGRSLKGGYTF

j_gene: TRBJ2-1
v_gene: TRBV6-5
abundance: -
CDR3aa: CASRTLTSWNEQFF

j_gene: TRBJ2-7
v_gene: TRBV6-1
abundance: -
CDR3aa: CASSERDSAYEQYF

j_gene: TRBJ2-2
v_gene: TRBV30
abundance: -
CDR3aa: CAWGLSSGELFF

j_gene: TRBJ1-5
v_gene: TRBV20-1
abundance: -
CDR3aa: CSATGSWPQHF

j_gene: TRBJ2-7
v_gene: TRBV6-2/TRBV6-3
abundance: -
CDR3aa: CASLAGGEQYF

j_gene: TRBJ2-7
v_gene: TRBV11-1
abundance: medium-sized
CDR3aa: CASSFMGAGGPYEQYF

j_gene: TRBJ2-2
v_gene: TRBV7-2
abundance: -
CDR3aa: CASSALQRTTGELFF

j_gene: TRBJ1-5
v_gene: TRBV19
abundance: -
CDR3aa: CASSGESRNQPQHF

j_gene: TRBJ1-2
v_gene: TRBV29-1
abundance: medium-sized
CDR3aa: CSVPGGPYGYTF

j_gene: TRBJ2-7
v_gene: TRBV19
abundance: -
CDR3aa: CASSPRLAVSSYEQYF

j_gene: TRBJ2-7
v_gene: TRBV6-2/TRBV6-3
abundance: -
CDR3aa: CASSYRDRGEGYEQYF

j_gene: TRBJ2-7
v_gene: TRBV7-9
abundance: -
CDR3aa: CASSLGFGTEQYF

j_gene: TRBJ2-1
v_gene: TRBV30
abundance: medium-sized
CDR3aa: CAWSGRALAGSNNEQFF

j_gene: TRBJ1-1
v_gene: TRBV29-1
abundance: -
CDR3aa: CSDSGGTEAFF

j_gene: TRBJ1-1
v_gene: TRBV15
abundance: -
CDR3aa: CATSRAPGTNTEAFF

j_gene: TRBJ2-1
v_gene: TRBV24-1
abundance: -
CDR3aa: CATSGGTVTSGSRDEQFF

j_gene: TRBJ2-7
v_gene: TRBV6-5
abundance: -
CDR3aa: CASSYSDGPDSYEQYF

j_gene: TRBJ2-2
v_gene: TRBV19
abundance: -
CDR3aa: CASSSSVTGELFF

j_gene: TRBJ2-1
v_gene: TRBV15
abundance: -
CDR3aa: CATSRESWGEQFF

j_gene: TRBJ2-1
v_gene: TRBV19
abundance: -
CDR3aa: CASRRQGSGPKDEQFF

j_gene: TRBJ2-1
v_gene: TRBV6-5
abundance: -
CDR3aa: CASSYALAGGPDEQFF